What follows is one T cell receptor beta chain and its context. These data originate in a study of shared clonotypes between healthy human individuals. Repertoires were generated with immunoSEQ multiplex PCR, while TCRdb's copy carries only in-frame clones and drops some. This table holds nearly 600,000 clones, around 95% found once. Naive CD8 cells, CD45RO-negative and positively selected for CCR7, excluded terminally differentiated effector memory CD45RA+ cells. Input material: naive CD8+ T cells sorted from blood. The clonotype was recovered from a woman under 40 in good health.

The DNA of the CDR3 is TGTGCCAGCAGGGGACAGGGCGGTACTGAAGCTTTCTTT. It encodes CASRGQGGTEAFF. The chain couples TRBV9 to TRBJ1-1; TRBD1 aligns across 9 bases. Germline V gives CDR1 SGDLS, CDR2 YYNGEE. Germline trimming cut 5 bases from V and 5 bases from J; bases unmatched to any gene: 4. The CDR3 is 13 amino acids. The complete variable domain, with remaining parts taken from reference TRBV9 and TRBJ1-1, reads DSGVTQTPKHLITATGQRVTLRCSPRSGDLSVYWYQQSLDQGLQFLIQYYNGEERAKGNILERFSAQQFPDLHSELNLSSLELGDSALYFCASRGQGGTEAFFGQGTRLTVV.